A few counts support the clone carrying this T cell receptor (beta chain). Its target is unknown. This sample was included in a study of regulatory T cells in long-lasting Graves disease. Study conclusions and caveats: Persistent disease preferred TRBV28, TRBJ1-2 and TRBJ2-5; new disease, TRBV20-1 and TRBJ2-1. For persistent Graves' patients, TCR diversity was lower than for newly diagnosed ones.

Arm-PCR with iRepertoire HTBI primers amplified the CDR3 regions for these TCR beta libraries. TCRdb reanalysed the multiplex PCR reads using MiXCR and keeps one entry per CDR3 protein. The repertoire has some 420,000 distinct CDR3 sequences, 22% of them found once; the top ten carry 13%. The V gene's germline CDR1 is LGHDT and CDR2 YNNKEL (reference sequence). Between the trimmed V and J ends, which lost 1 base and 0 bases, there was a span of 10 bases. There are 15 residues in the CDR3. As to time point: persistent/refractory GD, antithyroid drugs over 5 years with positive TRAb. Isolated PBMC RNA provided the starting material for the TCR library.

V gene TRBV3-1 combines with J gene TRBJ2-7; no reliable D call. The sequence derives from a female donor with Graves disease. Material: peripheral blood mononuclear cells (PBMCs), obtained when the disease was refractory, from a patient treated with antithyroid drugs. The CDR3 region has the DNA TGTGCCAGCAGCCAAGGTGCCGATAGCTCCTACGAGCAGTACTTC. Translating gives CASSQGADSSYEQYF.